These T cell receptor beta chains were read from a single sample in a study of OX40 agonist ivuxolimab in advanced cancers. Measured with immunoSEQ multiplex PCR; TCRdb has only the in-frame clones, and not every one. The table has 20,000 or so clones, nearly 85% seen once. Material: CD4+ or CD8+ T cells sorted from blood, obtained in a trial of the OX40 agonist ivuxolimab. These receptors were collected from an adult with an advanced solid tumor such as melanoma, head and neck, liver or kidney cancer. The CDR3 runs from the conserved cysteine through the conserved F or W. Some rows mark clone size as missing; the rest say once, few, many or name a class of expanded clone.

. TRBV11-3 CASSPTDQETQYF
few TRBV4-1 CASSQGPAGNTIYF
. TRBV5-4 CASSQDVDTQYF
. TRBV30 CALRRAGSAYNEQFF
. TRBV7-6 CASSLDQWETQYF
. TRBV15 CATSDPSTGNTIYF
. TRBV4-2 CASSPLGQGNTEAFF
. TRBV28 CASSSPKTGSGGEAFF
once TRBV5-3 CASSLAVQETQYF
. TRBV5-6 CASSTGDYGYTF
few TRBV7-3 CASSTGDRGNNSPLHF
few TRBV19 CASSDMVGGPQHF
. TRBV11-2 CASSPRTGKGYEQYF
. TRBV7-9 CASSFLGVEGNGYTF
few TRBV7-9 CASRNLEGDEKLFF
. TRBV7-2 CASSYPGEKLFF
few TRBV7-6 CASSTQSYNEQFF
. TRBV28 CASQKDSGNTIYF
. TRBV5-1 CASSLPSGTGKDGYTF
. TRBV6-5 CASSLRGNQPQHF
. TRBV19 CASSTGTSGMNEQFF
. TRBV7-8 CASSPTSLGYGYTF
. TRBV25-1 CASSESPRTGGYEQYF
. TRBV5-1 CASSYRGRGGTEAFF
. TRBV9 CASSAYGTYEQYF
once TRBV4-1 CASSQDPGETQYF
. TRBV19 CASFPTGGEVPTEAFF
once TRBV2 CASSRRQNNEQFF
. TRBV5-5 CASSLRDLNEKLFF
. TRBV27 CASSIRGGTNQPQHF
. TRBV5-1 CASSLAMGAQYEQYF
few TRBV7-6 CASSWGQGSSYEQYF
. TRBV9 CASSSEGGYYGYTF
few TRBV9 CASSPSGREETQYF
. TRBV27 CASSPLGGKYYEQYF
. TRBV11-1 CASSFEGNSPLHF
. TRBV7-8 CASSGGEGRFYTF
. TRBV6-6 CASSIQGVSSYEQYF
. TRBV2 CATQGGRQETQYF
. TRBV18 CASSQNRGLGETQYF
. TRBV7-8 CASSFRPGGEAFF
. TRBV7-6 CASSLALAGLSGANVLTF
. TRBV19 CASGTASRGSQPQHF
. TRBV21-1 CASQVTELLYEQYF